A selection of T cell receptor beta chains follows, all from one sample in a study of beta chain features in type 1 diabetes. Assay used: immunoSEQ multiplex PCR; TCRdb lists only in-frame clones, some missing. Counted here are over 200,000 clones, approximately 10% occurring once; the ten biggest clones make up around 0.017%. The sequenced sample consisted of naive CD4+ T cells from blood. These receptors came from a man aged 30 to 45 with type 1 diabetes. The CDR3 runs from the conserved cysteine through the conserved F or W. D genes are given only for firm matches. A clone size is listed for some rows: how often the clone was seen (once, few, many), or a class if it is expanded.

j_gene,d_gene,v_gene,abundance,CDR3aa,CDR3nt
TRBJ2-1,-,TRBV21-1,-,CASRSRGAHNEQFF,TGTGCCAGCCGTTCCCGGGGAGCCCACAATGAGCAGTTCTTC
TRBJ2-1,-,TRBV10-3,few,CAISVSADNEQFF,TGTGCCATCAGTGTTAGCGCGGACAATGAGCAGTTCTTC
TRBJ1-5,TRBD1,TRBV6-5,-,CASSPGQYQPQHF,TGTGCCAGCAGCCCGGGACAGTATCAGCCCCAGCATTTT
TRBJ2-7,-,TRBV20-1,-,CSARDMSEQYF,TGCAGTGCTAGGGACATGTCCGAGCAGTACTTC
TRBJ2-7,TRBD1,TRBV2,few,CASTRDRKYEQYF,TGTGCCAGCACCCGGGACAGAAAGTACGAGCAGTACTTC
TRBJ2-7,TRBD1,TRBV7-2,-,CASSPPLGQGSYEQYF,TGTGCCAGCAGCCCACCCCTGGGACAGGGATCCTACGAGCAGTACTTC
TRBJ2-5,TRBD1,TRBV27,few,CASSSLGQGGTQYF,TGTGCCAGCAGTTCCCTAGGACAGGGAGGGACCCAGTACTTC
TRBJ2-3,-,TRBV18,-,CASSPAGRTDTQYF,TGTGCCAGCTCACCAGCAGGGCGGACAGATACGCAGTATTTT
TRBJ1-5,TRBD1,TRBV5-1,few,CASSPGTGSNQPQHF,TGCGCCAGCAGCCCCGGGACAGGGAGCAATCAGCCCCAGCATTTT
TRBJ2-1,-,TRBV7-9,few,CASGPYNEQFF,TGTGCCAGCGGGCCGTACAATGAGCAGTTCTTC
TRBJ1-6,-,TRBV18,-,CASSPQANSPLHF,TGTGCCAGCTCACCCCAGGCTAATTCACCCCTCCACTTT
TRBJ2-3,TRBD2,TRBV27,-,CASRLAGGPGDTQYF,TGTGCCAGCAGACTAGCGGGGGGGCCGGGAGATACGCAGTATTTT
TRBJ2-2,TRBD2,TRBV7-9,few,CAAAGDPTGELFF,TGTGCCGCCGCGGGGGACCCCACCGGGGAGCTGTTTTTT
TRBJ2-7,TRBD2,TRBV7-2,few,CASSPTSGRYEQYF,TGTGCCAGCAGCCCCACTAGCGGGAGGTACGAGCAGTACTTC